The sequence of this T cell receptor beta chain was determined in a study of shared clonotypes between healthy human individuals. On this clone itself: The same CDR3 is also encoded by other DNA sequences in this sample.

There are 13 residues in the CDR3. Trimming removed 3 bases from V and 2 bases from J, with 7 bases in between. Looked up from germline, CDR1 is SGHAT and CDR2 is FQNNGV. Genomic DNA of every subset was divided equally among multiple immunoSEQ plates. The data were produced by immunoSEQ multiplex PCR, yet TCRdb's version contains in-frame clones alone and is incomplete. The sample gives 2 million to 3 million clones, roughly 93% of which show up once; approximately 0.35% is in the top ten. The rearrangement joins TRBV11-2 to TRBJ1-1, with no clear D. The receptor was derived from a man between 18 and 29 years old in good health. Some clones in this sample may be carry-over from other donors' samples. Sequencing was done on a sample of naive CD4+ T cells from PBMCs. This sample's subset: CD45RA+ positively selected. CDR3 nucleotides: TGTGCCAGCAGCTTGACGGAAAACACTGAAGCTTTCTTT. Its translation: CASSLTENTEAFF. Full variable domain (outside the CDR3, taken from reference TRBV11-2 and TRBJ1-1): EAGVAQSPRYKIIEKRQSVAFWCNPISGHATLYWYQQILGQGPKLLIQFQNNGVVDDSQLPKDRFSAERLKGVDSTLKIQPAKLEDSAVYLCASSLTENTEAFFGQGTRLTVV.